Following are 26 T cell receptor beta chains from one sample sequenced in a study of T cell responses to AZD1222 COVID-19 vaccine (dated by TCRdb to about 2021). The time point label of this sample denotes: baseline before first vaccination. The library was made by the immunoSEQ multiplex PCR assay. What TCRdb holds here is the immuneACCESS table cut down to in-frame rearrangements. Part of the clones is not present; checked against another copy, under half of the missing clones reflect an unresolved V gene, and the others are unexplained. Present in this sample are around 140,000 clones, approximately 94% of which were seen just once. More than 8.5% of the sample lies in the top ten. The material was peripheral blood, obtained on day 0 of AZD1222 vaccination. The receptors derive from an adult in good health.

The chain links TRBV29-1 to TRBJ1-2; 10 positions agree with TRBD1. V shed 4 bases and J 5 bases; nucleotides not matched to a gene: 7. Per the germline V gene, CDR1 is SQVTM and CDR2 is ANQGSEA. The CDR3 length is 14 residues. The CDR3 here is CSVVGRDRGYGYTF. DNA for the CDR3: TGCAGCGTTGTTGGTCGGGACAGGGGTTATGGCTACACCTTC.

The count of this clone is one. The V call is TRBV29-1, the J call TRBJ2-7; D assignment may be TRBD1 or TRBD2 (5 bases each). Trimming cost V 7 bases and J 4 bases, with 14 bases left between them. CDR1 is SQVTM and CDR2 is ANQGSEA in the germline V gene. The CDR3 runs to 12 residues. The CDR3 nucleotides read TGCAGCGCGCAGGGTACGGGGTACGAGCAGTACTTC. It codes for CSAQGTGYEQYF.

V and J are TRBV5-5 and TRBJ1-6; no definite D call. CDR3 size: 14 residues. V was clipped by 0 bases and J by 9 bases, with 10 bases between them. Germline lookup yields CDR1 SGHKS and CDR2 YYEKEE (reference sequence). The CDR3 coding sequence is TGTGCCAGCAGCTTGGAGGGTGGTGGTTCACCCCTCCACTTT. It yields the protein CASSLEGGGSPLHF.

This clone was recorded only once. The rearrangement uses TRBV4-1 and TRBJ1-1; tentatively, D is TRBD1 (5 bases). Trimming pared 1 base from V and 3 bases from J, leaving 21 bases between. CDR3 length: 18 residues. The germline V gene encodes CDR1 MGHRA and CDR2 YSYEKL. DNA for the CDR3: TGCGCCAGCAGCCAAGGTGGGATATTTTTGGGGCGGGACACTGAAGCTTTCTTT. This encodes CASSQGGIFLGRDTEAFF.

The rearrangement links TRBV9 to TRBJ1-5, with a weak D call TRBD1 (5 bases). The CDR3 covers 15 residues. Looked up from germline, CDR1 is SGDLS and CDR2 is YYNGEE. V was clipped by 2 bases and J by 2 bases, with 11 bases between them. In DNA form, the CDR3 reads TGTGCCAGCAGCGTGGGGAGGGGAGGCAATCAGCCCCAGCATTTT. This codes for CASSVGRGGNQPQHF.

This clone has a handful of counts. V is TRBV5-4 and J is TRBJ1-2, with D perhaps TRBD1 (5 bases). CDR1 SGHNT and CDR2 YYREEE come from the germline V gene (reference sequence). This CDR3 has 12 residues. The V and J ends lost 2 bases and 8 bases respectively, with 10 bases between them. This CDR3 is CASSLRGDGYTF. For the CDR3, the DNA is TGTGCCAGCAGCTTAAGGGGAGACGGCTACACCTTC.

The V gene is TRBV6-5, the J gene TRBJ2-7, with 11 nucleotides matching TRBD1. This CDR3 has 14 amino acids. In germline, CDR1 is MNHEY, CDR2 SVGAGI. V dropped 6 bases and J dropped 3; count of bases not matched to a gene: 4. The chain's CDR3 is CASSSGTGGYEQYF. DNA of the CDR3: TGTGCCAGCAGCTCCGGGACAGGGGGCTACGAGCAGTACTTC.

J is TRBJ1-1 and V is TRBV5-1; 7 bases are shared with TRBD1. V dropped 2 bases and J dropped 0; count of bases not matched to a gene: 4. Germline V gene sequence: CDR1 SGHRS, CDR2 YFSETQ. The CDR3 runs to 15 residues. The CDR3 coding sequence is TGCGCCAGCAGCTTTAGACAGGGCTTGAACACTGAAGCTTTCTTT. Protein product: CASSFRQGLNTEAFF.

The V call is TRBV27, the J call TRBJ2-3; 11 bases agree with TRBD2. Germline V gene sequence: CDR1 MNHEY, CDR2 SMNVEV (reference sequence). The trim removed 6 bases at V and 5 bases at J, leaving 10 bases unmatched. This CDR3 has 16 amino acids. The CDR3 region is CASRKTSGAPGDTQYF. In nucleotides, the CDR3 is TGTGCCAGCAGGAAGACTAGCGGGGCTCCTGGAGATACGCAGTATTTT.

The genes are TRBV6-6 and TRBJ2-1; no firm D call. From germline, CDR1 is MNHNY and CDR2 SVGAGI (reference sequence). V lost 5 bases and J 6 bases, leaving 11 bases between the germline ends. The CDR3 loop spans 13 amino acids. CDR3 sequence reads: CASSVSLPNEQFF. CDR3 nucleotide sequence: TGTGCCAGCAGTGTGAGCCTCCCCAATGAGCAGTTCTTC.

The V and J genes are TRBV30 and TRBJ2-2; D may be TRBD2 (6 bases). Germline loops: CDR1 GTSNPN, CDR2 SVGIG (reference sequence). V was cut by 4 bases and J by 6 bases, with 15 bases left in between. The CDR3 spans 14 residues. The CDR3 nucleotides are TGTGCCTGGATGGGAGGAGTGATCTCCGGGGAGCTGTTTTTT. This gives the protein CAWMGGVISGELFF.

The count of this clone is one. The chain employs TRBV7-9 and TRBJ1-2, with D possibly TRBD1 on 6 matching bases. Trimming stripped 5 bases from V and 6 bases from J, with 19 bases between. CDR1 and CDR2 from the germline V gene are SEHNR and FQNEAQ (reference sequence). The CDR3 is made up of 15 amino acids. CDR3 nucleotide sequence: TGTGCCAGCAGCCAGGGGCGGGGGCCTGAAAATGGCTACACCTTC. Residues: CASSQGRGPENGYTF.

Comments on this clone: Compared with germline, one end of the junction differs, possibly owing to a read error. V is TRBV19 and J is TRBJ1-2; TRBD1 agrees at 8 bases. This CDR3 is built from 14 residues. Germline V gives CDR1 LNHDA, CDR2 SQIVND (reference sequence). CDR3 amino acids: CASSVDRGVYGYTF. In DNA, the CDR3 is TGTGCCAGTAGTGTAGACAGGGGCGTCTATGGCTACACCTTC. The full variable domain, rest sourced from reference TRBV19 and TRBJ1-2, is DGGITQSPKYLFRKEGQNVTLSCEQNLNHDAMYWYRQDPGQGLRLIYYSQIVNDFQKGDIAEGYSVSREKKESFPLTVTSAQKNPTAFYLCASSVDRGVYGYTFGSGTRLTVV.

The chain is built from TRBV3-1 (or the pseudogene TRBV3-2) and TRBJ2-7; D may correspond to TRBD1 or TRBD2 (7 bases each). Trimming cost V 1 base and J 2 bases, with 21 bases left between them. The CDR3 is 18 residues long. Germline loops: CDR1 LGHDT, CDR2 YNNKEL (reference sequence). CDR3 sequence: CASSQGGWGGGRTYEQYF. The CDR3 DNA follows: TGTGCCAGCAGCCAAGGTGGCTGGGGAGGGGGCAGAACCTACGAGCAGTACTTC.

The V and J genes are TRBV19 and TRBJ1-2; D is unresolved. The length of the CDR3 is 14 residues. CDR1 is LNHDA, CDR2 SQIVND, per germline (reference sequence). V was clipped by 6 bases and J by 4 bases, with 15 bases between them. The CDR3 reads CASRAGGLPYGYTF. DNA for the CDR3: TGTGCCAGTAGGGCAGGCGGGCTTCCCTATGGCTACACCTTC. The full variable domain, rest sourced from reference TRBV19 and TRBJ1-2, is DGGITQSPKYLFRKEGQNVTLSCEQNLNHDAMYWYRQDPGQGLRLIYYSQIVNDFQKGDIAEGYSVSREKKESFPLTVTSAQKNPTAFYLCASRAGGLPYGYTFGSGTRLTVV.

J is TRBJ1-1 and V is TRBV6-4, with 8 bases aligning to TRBD1. Germline V gives CDR1 MRHNA, CDR2 SNTAGT. The CDR3 extends over 15 amino acids. V lost 3 bases, J lost 5 bases, and 8 bases stayed unmatched. The CDR3 DNA reads TGTGCCAGCAGTGATTTCCTGGGACAGGAGACTGAAGCTTTCTTT. It codes for CASSDFLGQETEAFF.

The gene calls are TRBV5-4 and TRBJ1-1, with D uncertain. This CDR3 has 13 amino acids. Per germline, CDR1 SGHNT and CDR2 YYREEE (reference sequence). Trimming left V 2 bases short and J 4 bases short, with 9 bases between. The CDR3 DNA is TGTGCCAGCAGCTTCGGAGCCTTCACTGAAGCTTTCTTT. Translated: CASSFGAFTEAFF.

This chain connects TRBV29-1 to TRBJ1-2, with D possibly TRBD1 on 5 matching bases. The CDR3 extends over 13 amino acids. The germline CDR1 and CDR2 sequences are SQVTM and ANQGSEA. V was shortened by 5 bases and J by 8 bases, with 18 bases between the two germline ends. The CDR3 spells CSVLLTAQSGYTF. CDR3 bases: TGCAGCGTTCTTTTGACAGCCCAATCGGGCTACACCTTC.

This chain connects TRBV4-1 to TRBJ2-1, with a tentative D call TRBD2 (6 bases). Germline V gene sequence: CDR1 MGHRA, CDR2 YSYEKL. The CDR3 spans 14 residues. Trimming cost V 7 bases and J 10 bases, with 20 bases left between them. The CDR3 loop reads CASNPSALASEQFF. The CDR3 coding sequence is TGCGCCAGCAACCCTTCCGCCCTAGCGAGCGAGCAGTTCTTC.

The chain couples TRBV3-1 (or the pseudogene TRBV3-2) to TRBJ1-3, with a tentative D call TRBD1 (5 bases). From germline, CDR1 is LGHDT and CDR2 YNNKEL (reference sequence). V was shortened by 5 bases and J by 0 bases, with 11 bases between the two germline ends. The CDR3 totals 15 residues. The CDR3 is CASSLDSYSGNTIYF. CDR3 nucleotides: TGTGCCAGCAGCTTAGACAGTTACTCTGGAAACACCATATATTTT.

The chain joins TRBV7-8 to TRBJ2-7; D gene unclear. The CDR3 sequence is 15 residues long. CDR1 and CDR2 (germline): SGHVS, FQNEAQ. V lost 1 base, J lost 0 bases, and 10 bases lay in between. In nucleotides, the CDR3 is TGTGCCAGCAGCTTAGGGACGGTGAGCTCCTACGAGCAGTACTTC. This gives the protein CASSLGTVSSYEQYF.

The chain joins TRBV4-2 to TRBJ1-2, with 7 bases that match TRBD1. From germline, CDR1 is LGHNA and CDR2 YNFKEQ. V gave up 0 bases and J gave up 5 bases; unmatched junction bases: 6. CDR3 size: 15 residues. The CDR3 sequence: CASSQEGQNLYGYTF. As DNA, the CDR3 is TGTGCCAGCAGCCAAGAGGGACAGAACTTGTATGGCTACACCTTC.

This sequence joins TRBV28 and TRBJ1-3; 7 bases fit TRBD1. V gave up 1 base and J gave up 0 bases; unmatched junction bases: 6. CDR1 and CDR2 from the germline V gene are MDHEN and SYDVKM. The length of the CDR3 is 17 residues. This CDR3 reads CASSLSGQLFSGNTIYF. CDR3 nucleotides: TGTGCCAGCAGTTTATCGGGACAGTTGTTCTCTGGAAACACCATATATTTT.

DNA of the CDR3: TGTGCCAGTAGTATTAGTTGGGAAGGGGATTCACCCCTCCACTTT. It translates to CASSISWEGDSPLHF. This chain uses TRBV19 with TRBJ1-6, with D possibly matching TRBD1 (5 bases). The V gene lost 3 bases and the J gene lost 8 bases, with 14 bases spanning the gap. The germline V gene has CDR1 LNHDA and CDR2 SQIVND (reference sequence). The CDR3 spans 15 residues.

CDR3 sequence reads: CASSFGTGVEAGYTF. In DNA, the CDR3 is TGTGCCAGCAGCTTCGGGACAGGGGTCGAAGCGGGCTACACCTTC. The chain combines TRBV7-9 with TRBJ1-2; 10 bases are a match to TRBD1. The V gene end was trimmed by 3 bases and the J gene end by 8 bases; junction bases not matched to a gene: 9. The CDR3 extends over 15 amino acids. Germline V gene sequence: CDR1 SEHNR, CDR2 FQNEAQ (reference sequence).

V is TRBV18 and J is TRBJ2-7; D may be TRBD1 (6 bases). The ends were cut back, 6 bases at V and 0 bases at J, with 18 bases in the middle. CDR3 length equals 16 residues. CDR1 KGHSH and CDR2 LQKENI come from the germline V gene. This chain's CDR3 is CASSRAKRTDSYEQYF. CDR3 in DNA: TGTGCCAGCTCGCGGGCCAAGCGGACAGACTCCTACGAGCAGTACTTC.